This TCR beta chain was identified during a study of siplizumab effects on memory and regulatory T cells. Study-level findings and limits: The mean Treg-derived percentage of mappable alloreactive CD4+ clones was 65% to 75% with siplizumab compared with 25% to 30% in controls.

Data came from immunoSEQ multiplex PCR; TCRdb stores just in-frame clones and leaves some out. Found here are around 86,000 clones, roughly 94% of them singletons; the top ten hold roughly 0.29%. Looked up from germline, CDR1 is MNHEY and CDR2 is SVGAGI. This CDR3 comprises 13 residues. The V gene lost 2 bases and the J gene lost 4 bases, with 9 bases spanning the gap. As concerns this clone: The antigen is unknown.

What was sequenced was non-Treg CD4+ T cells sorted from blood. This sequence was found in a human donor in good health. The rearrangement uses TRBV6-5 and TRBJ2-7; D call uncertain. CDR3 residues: CASSYAGWYEQYF. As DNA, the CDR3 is TGTGCCAGCAGTTACGCTGGTTGGTACGAGCAGTACTTC.